This is a list of T cell receptor beta chains from one sample in a study of CD4+ T cells in melanoma. Some clones are missing from TCRdb's copy, which holds only in-frame ones; the method was immunoSEQ multiplex PCR. The sample lists roughly 110,000 clones, around 92% occurring once. The specimen sequenced was peripheral blood. The receptors derive from a human donor with melanoma. Both conserved end residues are part of each CDR3. Fields, in order: J gene, D gene, V gene, clone size, CDR3 DNA, CDR3 protein. The D gene is left open where the match is weak. Clone size, where shown, is once, few, many, or a class for clones that have expanded.

>TRBJ2-4|NA|TRBV10-1|NA
TGCGCCAGCAGTGAGGCGGACCCTCGACTTCAGTACTTC
CASSEADPRLQYF
>TRBJ2-7|NA|TRBV28|NA
TGTGCCAGCAGCCGCGGTGGGGTAACCTACGAGCAGTACTTC
CASSRGGVTYEQYF
>TRBJ2-7|NA|TRBV6-5|NA
TGTGCCAGCAGTCCCCGGACACGCGAGCAGTACTTC
CASSPRTREQYF
>TRBJ1-1|NA|TRBV15|NA
TGTGCCACCAGCAGAGGGAATCAGGAGTACACTGAAGCTTTCTTT
CATSRGNQEYTEAFF
>TRBJ1-6|NA|TRBV7-8|few
TGTGCCAGCAGCTTAGTTGGGACGGGCGATTCACCCCTCCACTTT
CASSLVGTGDSPLHF
>TRBJ1-4|NA|TRBV2|NA
TGTGCCAGCAGTGCCAGGGTGGAATGGGAAAAACTGTTTTTT
CASSARVEWEKLFF
>TRBJ2-7|TRBD2|TRBV2|NA
TGTGCCAGCACCGGGGGGTTCTCCTACGAGCAGTACTTC
CASTGGFSYEQYF
>TRBJ2-7|NA|TRBV5-5|NA
TGTGCCAGCAGCCGGGACACCCACTACGAGCAGTACTTC
CASSRDTHYEQYF
>TRBJ2-1|TRBD1|TRBV30|NA
TGTGCCACAGGACAGGACCTTTCCTACAATGAGCAGTTCTTC
CATGQDLSYNEQFF
>TRBJ2-2|NA|TRBV27|once
TGTGCCAGCAGGACCCTCGCCGGGGAGCTGTTTTTT
CASRTLAGELFF
>TRBJ2-3|TRBD2|TRBV28|NA
TGTGCCAGCAGTTTCCTGGGCGGGAGCGGGTCAGATACGCAGTATTTT
CASSFLGGSGSDTQYF
>TRBJ2-5|TRBD1|TRBV5-4|NA
TGTGCCAGCAGCCGAGGGACAGACCAAGAGACCCAGTACTTC
CASSRGTDQETQYF
>TRBJ2-2|NA|TRBV5-1|NA
TGCGCCAGCAGCTCCCAAAGCAGAGTGGCTAACACCGGGGAGCTGTTTTTT
CASSSQSRVANTGELFF
>TRBJ1-2|TRBD1|TRBV7-6|NA
TGTGCCAGCAGCCCAGGACAGGGAGGAGTTTTTAACTATGGCTACACCTTC
CASSPGQGGVFNYGYTF
>TRBJ2-1|TRBD2|TRBV11-3|NA
TGTGCCAGCAGCTTATCCCCTTGGGGTAGCGGGAGTTTCCCTGAGCAGTTCTTC
CASSLSPWGSGSFPEQFF
>TRBJ2-1|NA|TRBV7-2|NA
TGTGCCAGCACCTCCCCGACCTCGTCGATCAATGAGCAGTTCTTC
CASTSPTSSINEQFF
>TRBJ2-7|NA|TRBV7-2|NA
TGTGCCAGCAGCTTGAGGTTCGGGGACTACGAGCAGTACTTC
CASSLRFGDYEQYF
>TRBJ2-2|NA|TRBV7-2|once
TGTGCCAGCAGCTTAGTTCTGAACACCGGGGAGCCGTTTTTT
CASSLVLNTGEPFF
>TRBJ1-5|NA|TRBV27|once
TGTGCCAGCAGTTTAAGTTCGTATAGCAATCAGCCCCAGCATTTT
CASSLSSYSNQPQHF
>TRBJ2-7|TRBD2|TRBV5-1|NA
TGCGCCAGCAGCTTTGAGGCGGGAGGGTACTACGAGCAGTACTTC
CASSFEAGGYYEQYF
>TRBJ1-6|TRBD1|TRBV11-1|NA
TGTGCCAGCAGCTACGGACAGGATAATTCACCCCTCCACTTT
CASSYGQDNSPLHF
>TRBJ1-5|NA|TRBV25-1|once
TGTGCCAGCAGTGGGCTTACAGATTCCTATAGCAATCAGCCCCAGCATTTT
CASSGLTDSYSNQPQHF
>TRBJ2-7|TRBD2|TRBV28|NA
TGTGCCAGCAGTTTTGATTTAGCGGGCCCAGGGCTTAAGCAGTACTTC
CASSFDLAGPGLKQYF
>TRBJ2-7|NA|TRBV14|NA
TGTGCCAGCAGCCAACAGGGAATACGGGCCTACGAGCAGTACTTC
CASSQQGIRAYEQYF
>TRBJ2-3|NA|TRBV5-1|NA
TGCGCCAGCAGCTTGGCTATTTGGGACGGTAAACGAATCCGCACAGATACGCAGTATTTT
CASSLAIWDGKRIRTDTQYF
>TRBJ2-1|NA|TRBV4-3|NA
TGCGCCAGCAGCCACCTCACCCTAGGCGATGAGCAGTTCTTC
CASSHLTLGDEQFF
>TRBJ1-5|NA|TRBV7-8|once
TGTGCCAGCACCTACGGGGCTAGCAATCAGCCCCAGCATTTT
CASTYGASNQPQHF
>TRBJ1-1|NA|TRBV4-1|few
TGCGCCAGCAGCCAAGTGGACATGTACACTGAAGCTTTCTTT
CASSQVDMYTEAFF
>TRBJ2-2|NA|TRBV7-9|NA
TGTGCCAGCAGCTTAGTTGGGGTTAACACCGGGGAGCTGTTTTTT
CASSLVGVNTGELFF
>TRBJ2-1|TRBD1|TRBV27|once
TGTGCCAGCAGAAGGGCCGCGGACAGGTTGGCCTACAATGAGCAGTTCTTC
CASRRAADRLAYNEQFF
>TRBJ2-5|NA|TRBV30|NA
TGTGCCTGGAGTGTTGGAGTACAAGAGACCCAGTACTTC
CAWSVGVQETQYF
>TRBJ1-1|TRBD1|TRBV7-9|NA
TGTGCCAGCAGCTTAGGGGGACAGGGTTGGACTGAAGCTTTCTTT
CASSLGGQGWTEAFF
>TRBJ1-6|NA|TRBV4-1|once
TGCGCCAGCAGCCAAGGACGGGCAAATTCACCCCTCCACTTT
CASSQGRANSPLHF
>TRBJ2-4|TRBD2|TRBV5-1|NA
TGCGCCAGCAGCGAGCGGGGGCTTGGTGGCATTCAGTACTTC
CASSERGLGGIQYF
>TRBJ2-3|NA|TRBV5-1|once
TGCGCCAGCAGCTTGGCCACGGAGGGAGATACGCAGTATTTT
CASSLATEGDTQYF
>TRBJ2-3|TRBD2|TRBV10-3|NA
TGTGCCATCAGTGATTTAGGCCGGGGCGGGAGGGCAGATACGCAGTATTTT
CAISDLGRGGRADTQYF
>TRBJ1-1|NA|TRBV28|NA
TGTGCCAGCAGTTTACCTCTGTGGAGCACTGAAGCTTTCTTT
CASSLPLWSTEAFF
>TRBJ2-2|TRBD2|TRBV6-5|NA
TGTGCCAGCAGTTACGGGACTATCACCGGGGAGCTGTTTTTT
CASSYGTITGELFF
>TRBJ2-2|NA|TRBV18|NA
TGTGCCAGCTCACCACGCACAGTGGTCGGGGAGCTGTTTTTT
CASSPRTVVGELFF
>TRBJ2-5|TRBD2|TRBV13|NA
TGTGCCAGCAGCTTTCGGGGGGTGGGGACCCAGTACTTC
CASSFRGVGTQYF
>TRBJ2-1|TRBD2|TRBV7-2|NA
TGTGCCAGCAGACTTAGCGGGAGGGCTTACAATGAGCAGTTCTTC
CASRLSGRAYNEQFF